The 9 T cell receptor beta chains below were found in one sample sequenced in a study of shared clonotypes between healthy human individuals. Data came from immunoSEQ multiplex PCR; TCRdb stores just in-frame clones and leaves some out. Of fewer than 1.8 million clones in the sample, around 98.5% are singletons; the top ten hold approximately 0.4%. Sequencing was performed on naive CD4+ T cells sorted from blood. Documented subset: CD45RA+ positively selected. The receptor set was obtained from a young man in good health.

The V gene is TRBV10-1, the J gene TRBJ2-7; tentatively, D is TRBD2 (6 bases). CDR1 is WNHNN and CDR2 is SYGVQD in the germline V gene (reference sequence). V lost 7 bases and J 1 base, leaving 14 bases between the germline ends. The CDR3 consists of 14 residues. The CDR3 nucleotides are TGCGCCAGCAATCCCGGGACTGGTTCCTACGAGCAGTACTTC. Protein: CASNPGTGSYEQYF.

The chain carries TRBV6-6 and TRBJ2-2; D uncertain. Germline V gene sequence: CDR1 MNHNY, CDR2 SVGAGI (reference sequence). The CDR3 runs 13 residues. Trimming removed 9 bases at V and 4 bases at J, with 12 bases between. The CDR3 DNA reads TGTGCCAGTTTAGTACAACTCACCGGGGAGCTGTTTTTT. It codes for CASLVQLTGELFF.

The rearrangement joins TRBV5-8 to TRBJ1-5; tentatively, D is TRBD1 (5 bases). The CDR3 consists of 16 residues. The ends were cut back, 0 bases at V and 2 bases at J, with 12 bases in the middle. Germline CDR1 SGHTS, CDR2 YDEGEE. The CDR3 reads CASSLGVGAGNQPQHF. The CDR3 region has the DNA TGTGCCAGCAGCTTGGGTGTCGGGGCTGGCAATCAGCCCCAGCATTTT.

This sequence joins TRBV10-3 and TRBJ2-1; TRBD2 aligns across 8 bases. Looked up from germline, CDR1 is ENHRY and CDR2 is SYGVKD. V shed 6 bases, J shed 5 bases, and the junction held 9 bases outside the gene matches. The CDR3 length is 15 residues. The CDR3 loop is CAIRASGRRDNEQFF. CDR3 sequence (DNA): TGTGCCATCAGGGCGAGCGGGAGAAGGGACAATGAGCAGTTCTTC.

As concerns this clone: The sample holds other DNA sequences that translate to the same CDR3. The chain is built from TRBV18 and TRBJ2-6; D is unresolved. The V end lost 1 base, the J end lost 0 bases, and 7 bases lay between the germline ends. Germline values: CDR1 KGHSH, CDR2 LQKENI. CDR3 length equals 16 residues. CDR3 protein: CASSPLGSSGANVLTF. The CDR3 nucleotides read TGTGCCAGCTCACCACTGGGGTCCTCTGGGGCCAACGTCCTGACTTTC.

V usage is TRBV5-4 and J usage is TRBJ2-5; tentatively, D is TRBD2 (5 bases). The CDR3 covers 16 residues. The germline V and J ends were trimmed by 3 bases and 1 base, with 16 bases remaining between them. The germline V gene has CDR1 SGHNT and CDR2 YYREEE (reference sequence). The CDR3 DNA follows: TGTGCCAGCAGCTCTGGGAGAGGGCAGAGCCAAGAGACCCAGTACTTC. Its protein product is CASSSGRGQSQETQYF.

The V call is TRBV27, the J call TRBJ2-1; TRBD2 aligns across 9 bases. The CDR3 extends over 15 amino acids. V gave up 1 base and J gave up 9 bases; unmatched junction bases: 7. Germline V gene lookup returns CDR1 MNHEY and CDR2 SMNVEV (reference sequence). The CDR3 nucleotides read TGTGCCAGCAGTTTATGGGGGACTAGCAAAGTTGAGCAGTTCTTC. Its translation is CASSLWGTSKVEQFF.

V usage is TRBV4-2 and J usage is TRBJ2-3; 9 bases line up with TRBD2. The V segment lost 0 bases and the J segment 1 base; nucleotides outside the gene matches: 8. This CDR3 has 18 amino acids. The germline V gene encodes CDR1 LGHNA and CDR2 YNFKEQ. The chain's CDR3 is CASSQDGGRARGTDTQYF. CDR3 in DNA: TGTGCCAGCAGCCAAGATGGCGGGAGGGCTAGGGGCACAGATACGCAGTATTTT.

The V gene is TRBV5-1, the J gene TRBJ1-1; 7 positions agree with TRBD1. Germline CDR1 reads SGHRS; CDR2 reads YFSETQ. The CDR3 is 14 residues long. J lost 1 base, V lost 4 bases, and 4 bases had no gene match. The CDR3 loop reads CASSGGQRNTEAFF. Here the CDR3 DNA reads TGCGCCAGCAGCGGGGGACAGAGGAACACTGAAGCTTTCTTT. Variable domain in full (rest from reference TRBV5-1 and TRBJ1-1): KAGVTQTPRYLIKTRGQQVTLSCSPISGHRSVSWYQQTPGQGLQFLFEYFSETQRNKGNFPGRFSGRQFSNSRSEMNVSTLELGDSALYLCASSGGQRNTEAFFGQGTRLTVV.